This TCR beta chain was sequenced during a study of blood T cell repertoires in COVID-19. This clone appeared once. Germline V gene lookup returns CDR1 KGHSH and CDR2 LQKENI. The CDR3 sequence is 16 residues long. The trim removed 2 bases at V and 9 bases at J, leaving 8 bases unmatched. Profiling relied on immunoSEQ multiplex PCR, and the TCRdb table lists in-frame clones only, not all of them. The table lists approximately 250,000 clones, roughly 84% of them singletons, with under 5.5% in the top ten. Source material: peripheral blood. V gene TRBV18 combines with J gene TRBJ2-1, with 12 positions matching TRBD2. The clonotype was recovered from a man aged 55-75 years with acute or convalescent COVID-19. CDR3 region: CASSPIGLAGSVEQFF. The CDR3 region has the DNA TGTGCCAGCTCACCAATCGGACTAGCGGGATCGGTTGAGCAGTTCTTC.